This TCR beta chain emerged from a study of Graves' ophthalmopathy and Graves' hyperthyroidism. CDR3 size: 14 residues. V was trimmed by 5 bases and J by 1 base, leaving 11 bases between them. CDR3 regions of TCR beta were amplified from RNA transcripts. The library came from an HTBI-primed first-round RT-PCR and a second-round multiplex PCR. TCRdb reanalysed the multiplex PCR reads using MiXCR and keeps one entry per CDR3 protein. Among about 620,000 distinct CDR3 sequences listed, about 24% were seen once. The genes are TRBV12-3 or TRBV12-4 and TRBJ1-1; D unresolved. The sample consisted of peripheral blood. This clonotype originated in a young woman with stable Graves' hyperthyroidism. Some clones in this sample may be carry-over from other donors' samples. For the CDR3, the DNA is TGTGCCAGCAGTACCCGCCCGGCGAACACTGAAGCTTTCTTT. As protein: CASSTRPANTEAFF.